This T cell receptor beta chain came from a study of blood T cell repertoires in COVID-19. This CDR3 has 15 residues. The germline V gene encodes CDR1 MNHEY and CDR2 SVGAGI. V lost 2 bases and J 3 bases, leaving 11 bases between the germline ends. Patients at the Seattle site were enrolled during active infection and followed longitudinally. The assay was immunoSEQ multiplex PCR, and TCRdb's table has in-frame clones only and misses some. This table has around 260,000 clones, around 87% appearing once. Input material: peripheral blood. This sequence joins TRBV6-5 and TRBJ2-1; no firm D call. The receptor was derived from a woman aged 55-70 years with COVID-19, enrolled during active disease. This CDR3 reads CASSYAGPNYNEQFF. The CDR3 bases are TGTGCCAGCAGTTACGCAGGCCCCAACTACAATGAGCAGTTCTTC.